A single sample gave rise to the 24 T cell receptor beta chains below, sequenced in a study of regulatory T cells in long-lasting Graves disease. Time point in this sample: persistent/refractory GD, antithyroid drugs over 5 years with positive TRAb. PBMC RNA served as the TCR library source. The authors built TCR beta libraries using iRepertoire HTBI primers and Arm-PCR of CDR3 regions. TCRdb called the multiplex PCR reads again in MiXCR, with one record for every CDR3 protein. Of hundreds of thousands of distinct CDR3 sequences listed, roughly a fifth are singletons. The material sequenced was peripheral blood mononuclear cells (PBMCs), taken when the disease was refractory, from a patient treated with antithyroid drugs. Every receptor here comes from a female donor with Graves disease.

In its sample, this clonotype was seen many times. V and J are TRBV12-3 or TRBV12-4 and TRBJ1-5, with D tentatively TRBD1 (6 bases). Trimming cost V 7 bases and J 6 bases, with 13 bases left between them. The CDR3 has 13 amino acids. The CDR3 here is CASTRDTGQPQHF. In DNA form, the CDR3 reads TGTGCCAGCACCCGGGACACCGGTCAGCCCCAGCATTTT.

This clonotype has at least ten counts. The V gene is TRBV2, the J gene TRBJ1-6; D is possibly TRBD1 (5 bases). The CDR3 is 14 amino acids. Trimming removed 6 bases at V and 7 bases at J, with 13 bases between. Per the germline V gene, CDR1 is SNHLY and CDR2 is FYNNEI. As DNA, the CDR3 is TGTGCCAGCAGAGCCGGGACTGGAAATTCACCCCTCCACTTT. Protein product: CASRAGTGNSPLHF.

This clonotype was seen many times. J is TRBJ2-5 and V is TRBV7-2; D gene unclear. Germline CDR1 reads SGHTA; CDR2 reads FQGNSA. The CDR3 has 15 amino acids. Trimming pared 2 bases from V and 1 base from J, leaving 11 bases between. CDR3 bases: TGTGCCAGCAGCTTACGAGGCTTGGGCCAAGAGACCCAGTACTTC. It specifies CASSLRGLGQETQYF.

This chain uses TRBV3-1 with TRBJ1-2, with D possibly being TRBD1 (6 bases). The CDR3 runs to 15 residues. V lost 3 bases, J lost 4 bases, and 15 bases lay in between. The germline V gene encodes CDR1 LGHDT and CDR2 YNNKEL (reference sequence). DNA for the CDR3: TGTGCCAGCAGCCACGGTACAGGGACCTTCTATGGCTACACCTTC. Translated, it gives CASSHGTGTFYGYTF.

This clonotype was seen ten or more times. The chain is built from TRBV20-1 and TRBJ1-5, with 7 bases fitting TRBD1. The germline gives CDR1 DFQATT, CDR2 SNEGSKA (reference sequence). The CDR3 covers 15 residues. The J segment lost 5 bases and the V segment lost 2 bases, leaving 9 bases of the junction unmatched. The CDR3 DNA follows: TGCAGTGCTAGACTCTCACGGGACAGTCATCAGCCCCAGCATTTT. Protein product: CSARLSRDSHQPQHF.

The chain's CDR3 is CASSLRRQGLLLSNQPQHF. In nucleotides, the CDR3 is TGTGCCAGCAGTTTAAGAAGGCAGGGGCTACTATTATCCAATCAGCCCCAGCATTTT. V usage is TRBV12-3 or TRBV12-4 and J usage is TRBJ1-5; D is perhaps TRBD1 (6 bases). The CDR3 covers 19 residues. V gave up 2 bases and J gave up 3 bases, with 23 bases separating them.

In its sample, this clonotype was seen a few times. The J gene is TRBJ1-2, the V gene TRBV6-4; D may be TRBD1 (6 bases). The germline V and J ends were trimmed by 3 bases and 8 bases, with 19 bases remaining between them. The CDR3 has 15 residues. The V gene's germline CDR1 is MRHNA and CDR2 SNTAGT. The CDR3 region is CASSEWGQGFSGYTF. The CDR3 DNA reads TGTGCCAGCAGTGAATGGGGGCAGGGGTTTTCCGGCTACACCTTC.

The CDR3, as DNA: TGTGCCATCAGGAGGGAAGGCGGGAATGAAAAACTGTTTTTT. It translates to CAIRREGGNEKLFF. The chain is built from TRBV10-3 and TRBJ1-4; no clear D. The CDR3 loop spans 14 amino acids. Germline V gene lookup returns CDR1 ENHRY and CDR2 SYGVKD. The V end lost 6 bases, the J end lost 5 bases, and 13 bases lay between the germline ends.

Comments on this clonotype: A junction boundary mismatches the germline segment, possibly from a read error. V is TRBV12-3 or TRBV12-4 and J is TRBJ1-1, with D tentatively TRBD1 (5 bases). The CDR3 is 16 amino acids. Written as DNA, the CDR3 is TGTGCCAGCAGTTTACTCGGGAGTAGGGGCGGCACTGAAGCTCTCTTT. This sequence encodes CASSLLGSRGGTEALF.

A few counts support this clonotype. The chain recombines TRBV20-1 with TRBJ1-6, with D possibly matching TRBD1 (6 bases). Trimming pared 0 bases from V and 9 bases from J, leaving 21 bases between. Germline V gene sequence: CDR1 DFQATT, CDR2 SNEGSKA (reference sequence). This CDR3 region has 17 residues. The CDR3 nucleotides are TGCAGTGCTAGAGACCCTACGAAAGGGGGTATGGGTTCACCCCTCCACTTT. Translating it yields CSARDPTKGGMGSPLHF.

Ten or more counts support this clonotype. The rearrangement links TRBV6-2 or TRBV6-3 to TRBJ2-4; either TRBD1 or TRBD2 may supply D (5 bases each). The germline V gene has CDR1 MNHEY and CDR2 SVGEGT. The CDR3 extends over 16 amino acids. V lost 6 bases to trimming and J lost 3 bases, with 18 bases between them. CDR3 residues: CASSPRGRGYKNIQYF. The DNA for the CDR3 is TGTGCCAGCAGCCCCCGGGGTAGGGGATACAAAAACATTCAGTACTTC.

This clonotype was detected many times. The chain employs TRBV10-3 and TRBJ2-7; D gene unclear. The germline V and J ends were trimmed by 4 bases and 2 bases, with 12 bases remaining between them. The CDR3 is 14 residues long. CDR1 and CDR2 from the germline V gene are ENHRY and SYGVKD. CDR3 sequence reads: CAISGVGQTYEQYF. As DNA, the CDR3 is TGTGCCATCAGTGGGGTAGGGCAGACCTACGAGCAGTACTTC.

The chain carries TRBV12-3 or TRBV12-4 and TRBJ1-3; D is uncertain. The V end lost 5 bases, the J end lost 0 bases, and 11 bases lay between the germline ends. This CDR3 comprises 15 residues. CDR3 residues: CASSARGLSGNTIYF. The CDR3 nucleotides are TGTGCCAGCAGTGCTCGCGGCCTCTCTGGAAACACCATATATTTT.

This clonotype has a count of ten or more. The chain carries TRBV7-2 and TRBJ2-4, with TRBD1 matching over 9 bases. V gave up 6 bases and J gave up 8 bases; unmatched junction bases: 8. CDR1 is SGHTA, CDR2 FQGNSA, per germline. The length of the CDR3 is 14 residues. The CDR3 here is CASSLDRGSDIQYF. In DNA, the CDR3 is TGTGCCAGCAGTCTTGACAGGGGGAGTGACATTCAGTACTTC.

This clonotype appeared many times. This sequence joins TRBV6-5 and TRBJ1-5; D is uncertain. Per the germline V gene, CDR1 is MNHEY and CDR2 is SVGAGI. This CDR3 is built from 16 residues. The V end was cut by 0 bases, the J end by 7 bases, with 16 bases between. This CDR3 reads CASSYSTTPTDQPQHF. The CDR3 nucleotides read TGTGCCAGCAGTTACTCCACGACACCGACGGACCAGCCCCAGCATTTT.

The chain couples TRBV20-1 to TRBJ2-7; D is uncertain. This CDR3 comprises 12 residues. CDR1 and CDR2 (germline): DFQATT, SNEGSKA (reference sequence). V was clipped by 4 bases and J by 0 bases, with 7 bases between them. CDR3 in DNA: TGCAGTGCTAAACGCAGCTCCTACGAGCAGTACTTC. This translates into CSAKRSSYEQYF.

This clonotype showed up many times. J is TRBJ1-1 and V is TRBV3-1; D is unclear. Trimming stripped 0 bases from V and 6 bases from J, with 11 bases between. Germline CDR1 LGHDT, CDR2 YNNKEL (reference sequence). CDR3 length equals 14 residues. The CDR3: CASSQDWMSAEAFF. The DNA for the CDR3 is TGTGCCAGCAGCCAAGATTGGATGTCGGCTGAAGCTTTCTTT. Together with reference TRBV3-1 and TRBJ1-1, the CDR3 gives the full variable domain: DTAVSQTPKYLVTQMGNDKSIKCEQNLGHDTMYWYKQDSKKFLKIMFSYNNKELIINETVPNRFSPKSPDKAHLNLHINSLELGDSAVYFCASSQDWMSAEAFFGQGTRLTVV.

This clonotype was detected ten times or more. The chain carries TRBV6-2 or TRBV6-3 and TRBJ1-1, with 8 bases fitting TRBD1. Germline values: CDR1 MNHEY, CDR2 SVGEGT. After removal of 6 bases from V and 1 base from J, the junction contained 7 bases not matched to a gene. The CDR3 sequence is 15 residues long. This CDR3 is CASRSRQGPNTEAFF. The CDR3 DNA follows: TGTGCCAGCAGATCTCGACAGGGGCCGAACACTGAAGCTTTCTTT.

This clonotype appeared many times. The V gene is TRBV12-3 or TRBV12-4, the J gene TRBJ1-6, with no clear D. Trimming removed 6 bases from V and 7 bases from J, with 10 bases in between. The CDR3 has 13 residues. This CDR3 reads CASRWTENSPLHF. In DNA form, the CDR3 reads TGTGCCAGCAGATGGACGGAAAATTCACCCCTCCACTTT.

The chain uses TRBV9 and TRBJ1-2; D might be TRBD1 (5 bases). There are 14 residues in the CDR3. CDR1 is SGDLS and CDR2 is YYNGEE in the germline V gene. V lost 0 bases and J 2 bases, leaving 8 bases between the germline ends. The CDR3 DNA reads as TGTGCCAGCAGCGTAGTCGCAGGGAACTATGGCTACACCTTC. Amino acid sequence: CASSVVAGNYGYTF.

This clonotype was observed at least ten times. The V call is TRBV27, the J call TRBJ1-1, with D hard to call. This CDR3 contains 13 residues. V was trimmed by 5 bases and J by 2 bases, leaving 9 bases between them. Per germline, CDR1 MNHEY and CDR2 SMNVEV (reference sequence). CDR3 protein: CASSRLVNTEAFF. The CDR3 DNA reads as TGTGCCAGCAGTCGGTTAGTAAACACTGAAGCTTTCTTT.

The CDR3 spells CASSSRLGSEQFF. The CDR3 DNA is TGTGCCAGCAGCTCCCGATTGGGGAGTGAGCAGTTCTTC. This chain uses TRBV11-2 with TRBJ2-1; possible D gene TRBD2, 5 bases. Germline V gene data show CDR1 as SGHAT and CDR2 as FQNNGV. The CDR3 runs 13 residues. V was trimmed by 4 bases and J by 9 bases, leaving 13 bases between them.

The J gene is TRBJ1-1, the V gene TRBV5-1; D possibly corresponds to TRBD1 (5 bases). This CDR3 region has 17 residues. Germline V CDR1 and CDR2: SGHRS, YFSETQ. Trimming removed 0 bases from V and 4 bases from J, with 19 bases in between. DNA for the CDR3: TGCGCCAGCAGCTTGGCTGGATCAGACTGGGGGGGCACTGAAGCTTTCTTT. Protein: CASSLAGSDWGGTEAFF. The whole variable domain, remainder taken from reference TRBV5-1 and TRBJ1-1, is KAGVTQTPRYLIKTRGQQVTLSCSPISGHRSVSWYQQTPGQGLQFLFEYFSETQRNKGNFPGRFSGRQFSNSRSEMNVSTLELGDSALYLCASSLAGSDWGGTEAFFGQGTRLTVV.

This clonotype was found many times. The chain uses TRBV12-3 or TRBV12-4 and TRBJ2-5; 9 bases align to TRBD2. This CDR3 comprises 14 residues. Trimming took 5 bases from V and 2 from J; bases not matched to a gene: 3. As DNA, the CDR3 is TGTGCCAGCAGTCCGACTAGCGGTCAAGAGACCCAGTACTTC. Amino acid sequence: CASSPTSGQETQYF.